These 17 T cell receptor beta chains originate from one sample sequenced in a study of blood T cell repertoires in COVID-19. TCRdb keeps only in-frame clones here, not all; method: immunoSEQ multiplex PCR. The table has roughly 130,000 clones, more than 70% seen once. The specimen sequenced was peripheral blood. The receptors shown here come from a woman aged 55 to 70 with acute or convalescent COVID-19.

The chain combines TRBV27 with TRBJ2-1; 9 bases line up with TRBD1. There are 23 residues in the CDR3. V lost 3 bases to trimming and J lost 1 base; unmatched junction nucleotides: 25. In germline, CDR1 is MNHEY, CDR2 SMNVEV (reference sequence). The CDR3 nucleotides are TGTGCCAGCAGTTTTATTACATATGGGAAGGGACAGGGACAATTTGGTTCCTACAATGAGCAGTTCTTC. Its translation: CASSFITYGKGQGQFGSYNEQFF.

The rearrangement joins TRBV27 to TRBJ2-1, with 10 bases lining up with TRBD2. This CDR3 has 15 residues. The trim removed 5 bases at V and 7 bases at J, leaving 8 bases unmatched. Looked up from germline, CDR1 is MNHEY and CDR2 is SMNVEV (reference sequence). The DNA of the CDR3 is TGTGCCAGCAGTCGACTGAGCGGGAGGGGTAATGAGCAGTTCTTC. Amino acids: CASSRLSGRGNEQFF.

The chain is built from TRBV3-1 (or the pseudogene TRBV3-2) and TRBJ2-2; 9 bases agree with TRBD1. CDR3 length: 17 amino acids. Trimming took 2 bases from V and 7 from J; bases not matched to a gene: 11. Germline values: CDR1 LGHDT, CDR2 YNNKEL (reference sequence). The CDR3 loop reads CASSQRYRTGVSGELFF. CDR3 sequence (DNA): TGTGCCAGCAGCCAACGCTATAGGACAGGGGTCAGCGGGGAGCTGTTTTTT.

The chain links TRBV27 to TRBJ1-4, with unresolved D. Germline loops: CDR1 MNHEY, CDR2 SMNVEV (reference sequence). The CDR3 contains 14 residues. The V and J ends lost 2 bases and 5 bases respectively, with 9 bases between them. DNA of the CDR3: TGTGCCAGCAGTTTACCGGGTCCCAATGAAAAACTGTTTTTT. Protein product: CASSLPGPNEKLFF.

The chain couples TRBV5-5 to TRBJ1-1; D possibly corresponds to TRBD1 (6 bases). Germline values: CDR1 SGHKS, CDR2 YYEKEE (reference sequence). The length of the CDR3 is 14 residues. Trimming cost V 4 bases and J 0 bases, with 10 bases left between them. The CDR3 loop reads CASSKGQLNTEAFF. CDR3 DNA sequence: TGTGCCAGCAGCAAGGGACAACTGAACACTGAAGCTTTCTTT. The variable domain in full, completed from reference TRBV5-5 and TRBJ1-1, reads DAGVTQSPTHLIKTRGQQVTLRCSPISGHKSVSWYQQVLGQGPQFIFQYYEKEERGRGNFPDRFSARQFPNYSSELNVNALLLGDSALYLCASSKGQLNTEAFFGQGTRLTVV.

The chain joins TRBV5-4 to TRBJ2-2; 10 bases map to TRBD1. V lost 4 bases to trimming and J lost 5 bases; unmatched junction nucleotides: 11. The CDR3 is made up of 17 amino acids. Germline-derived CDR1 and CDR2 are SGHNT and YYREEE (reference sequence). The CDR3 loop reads CASSPKGQGLGTGELFF. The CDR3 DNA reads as TGTGCCAGCAGCCCAAAGGGACAGGGGTTGGGTACCGGGGAGCTGTTTTTT.

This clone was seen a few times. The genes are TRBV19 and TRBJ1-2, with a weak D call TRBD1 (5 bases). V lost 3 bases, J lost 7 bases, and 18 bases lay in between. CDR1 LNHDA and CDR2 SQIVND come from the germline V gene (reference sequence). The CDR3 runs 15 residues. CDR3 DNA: TGTGCCAGTAGTATCGCCAGGGTGTTATCAGGTGGCTACACCTTC. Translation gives CASSIARVLSGGYTF.

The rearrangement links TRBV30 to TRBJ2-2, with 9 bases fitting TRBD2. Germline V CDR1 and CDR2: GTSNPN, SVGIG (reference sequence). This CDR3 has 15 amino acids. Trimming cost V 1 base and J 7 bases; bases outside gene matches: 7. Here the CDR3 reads CAWSGIAGASGELFF. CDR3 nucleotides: TGTGCCTGGAGTGGTATAGCGGGAGCGAGCGGGGAGCTGTTTTTT.

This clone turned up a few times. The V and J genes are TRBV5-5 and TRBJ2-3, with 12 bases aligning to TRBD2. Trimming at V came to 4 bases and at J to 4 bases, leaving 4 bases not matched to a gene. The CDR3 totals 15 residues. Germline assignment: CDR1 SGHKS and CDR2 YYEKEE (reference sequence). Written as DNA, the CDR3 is TGTGCCAGCAGCGCACTAGCGGGAGGAGCAGATACGCAGTATTTT. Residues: CASSALAGGADTQYF.

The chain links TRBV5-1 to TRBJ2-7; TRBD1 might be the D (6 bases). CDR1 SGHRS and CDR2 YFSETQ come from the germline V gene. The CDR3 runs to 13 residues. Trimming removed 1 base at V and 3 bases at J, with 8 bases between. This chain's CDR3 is CASSLTGNYEQYF. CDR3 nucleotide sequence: TGCGCCAGCAGCTTGACAGGGAACTACGAGCAGTACTTC.

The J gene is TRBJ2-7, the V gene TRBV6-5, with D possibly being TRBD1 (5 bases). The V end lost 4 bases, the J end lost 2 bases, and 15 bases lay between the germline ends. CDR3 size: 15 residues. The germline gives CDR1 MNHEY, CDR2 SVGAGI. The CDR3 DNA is TGTGCCAGCAGTTCTGGATTAGCAGGGACCTACGAGCAGTACTTC. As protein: CASSSGLAGTYEQYF.

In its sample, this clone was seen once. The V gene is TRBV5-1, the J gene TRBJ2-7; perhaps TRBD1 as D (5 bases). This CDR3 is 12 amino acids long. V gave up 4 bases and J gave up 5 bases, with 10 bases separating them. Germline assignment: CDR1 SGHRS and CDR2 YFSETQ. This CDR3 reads CASSKQGHEQYF. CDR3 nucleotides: TGCGCCAGCAGCAAGCAGGGCCACGAGCAGTACTTC.

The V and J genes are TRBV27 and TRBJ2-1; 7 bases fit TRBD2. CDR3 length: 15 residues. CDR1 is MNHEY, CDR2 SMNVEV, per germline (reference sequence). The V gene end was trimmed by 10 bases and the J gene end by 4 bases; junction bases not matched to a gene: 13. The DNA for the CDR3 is TGTGCCACTTTTAGGTGGGGGGGAAAATACAATGAGCAGTTCTTC. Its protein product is CATFRWGGKYNEQFF.

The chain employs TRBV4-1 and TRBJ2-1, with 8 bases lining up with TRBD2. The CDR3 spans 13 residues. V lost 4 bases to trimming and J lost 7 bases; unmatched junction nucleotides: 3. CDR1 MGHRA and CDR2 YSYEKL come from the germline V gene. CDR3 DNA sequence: TGCGCCAGCAGCCTCGGGACTAGGAATGAGCAGTTCTTC. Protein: CASSLGTRNEQFF.

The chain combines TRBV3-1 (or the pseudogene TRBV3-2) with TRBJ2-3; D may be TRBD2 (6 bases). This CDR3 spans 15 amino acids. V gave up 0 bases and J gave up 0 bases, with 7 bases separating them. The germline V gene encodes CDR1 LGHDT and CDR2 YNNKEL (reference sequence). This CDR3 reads CASSQDGGSTDTQYF. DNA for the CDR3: TGTGCCAGCAGCCAAGACGGGGGAAGCACAGATACGCAGTATTTT.

The CDR3 bases are TGTGCCAGCAGCTCAAACCTGGGACTAGCATCAGTGCAGTACTTC. Encoded protein: CASSSNLGLASVQYF. The chain uses TRBV6-5 and TRBJ2-7; 9 nucleotides line up with TRBD2. The J segment lost 9 bases and the V segment lost 6 bases, leaving 15 bases of the junction unmatched. This CDR3 comprises 15 residues. Germline V gives CDR1 MNHEY, CDR2 SVGAGI.

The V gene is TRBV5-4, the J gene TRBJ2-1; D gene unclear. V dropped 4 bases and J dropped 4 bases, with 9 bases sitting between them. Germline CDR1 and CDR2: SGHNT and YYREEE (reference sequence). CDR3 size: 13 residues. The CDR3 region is CASSGRVYNEQFF. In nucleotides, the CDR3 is TGTGCCAGCAGCGGCCGGGTTTACAATGAGCAGTTCTTC.